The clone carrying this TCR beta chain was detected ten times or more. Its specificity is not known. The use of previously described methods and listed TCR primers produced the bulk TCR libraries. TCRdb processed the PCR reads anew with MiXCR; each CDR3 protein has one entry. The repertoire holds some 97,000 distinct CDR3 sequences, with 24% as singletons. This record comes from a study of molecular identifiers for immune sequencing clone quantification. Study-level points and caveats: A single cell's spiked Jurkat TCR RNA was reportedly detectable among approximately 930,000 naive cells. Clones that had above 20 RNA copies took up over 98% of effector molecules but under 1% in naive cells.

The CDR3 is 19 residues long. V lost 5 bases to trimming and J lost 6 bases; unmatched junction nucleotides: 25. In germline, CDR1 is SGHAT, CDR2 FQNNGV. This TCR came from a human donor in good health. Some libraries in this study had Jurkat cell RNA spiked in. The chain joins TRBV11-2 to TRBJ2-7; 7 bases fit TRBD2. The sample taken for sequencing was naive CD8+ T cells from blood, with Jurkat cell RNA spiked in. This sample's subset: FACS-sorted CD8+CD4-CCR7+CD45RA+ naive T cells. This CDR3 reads CASSLSAGLAATFPGEQYF. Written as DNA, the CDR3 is TGTGCCAGCAGCCTATCCGCCGGGCTAGCGGCGACATTTCCTGGCGAGCAGTACTTC.